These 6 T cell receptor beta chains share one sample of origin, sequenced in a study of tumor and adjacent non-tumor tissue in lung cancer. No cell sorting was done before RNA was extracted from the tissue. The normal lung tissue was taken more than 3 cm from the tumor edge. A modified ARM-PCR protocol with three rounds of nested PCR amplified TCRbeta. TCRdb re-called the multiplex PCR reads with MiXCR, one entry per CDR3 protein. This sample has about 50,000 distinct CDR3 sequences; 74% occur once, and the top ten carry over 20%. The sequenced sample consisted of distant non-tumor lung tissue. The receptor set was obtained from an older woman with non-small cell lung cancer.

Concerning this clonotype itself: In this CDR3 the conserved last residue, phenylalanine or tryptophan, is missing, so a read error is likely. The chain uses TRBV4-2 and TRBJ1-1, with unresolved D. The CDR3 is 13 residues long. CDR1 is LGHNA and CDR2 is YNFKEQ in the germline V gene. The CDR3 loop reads CASRQDRATEAFI. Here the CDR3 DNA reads TGTGCTAGCAGGCAGGACCGTGCCACTGAAGCTTTCATT.

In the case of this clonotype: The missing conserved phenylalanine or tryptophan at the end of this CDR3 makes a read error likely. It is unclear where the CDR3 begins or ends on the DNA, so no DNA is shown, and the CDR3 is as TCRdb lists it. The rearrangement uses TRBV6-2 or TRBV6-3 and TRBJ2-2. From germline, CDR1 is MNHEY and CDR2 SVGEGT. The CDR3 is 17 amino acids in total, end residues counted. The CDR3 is CASSYTQQWANTGELFI.

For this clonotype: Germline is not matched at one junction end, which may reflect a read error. The CDR3 bases are TGTGTCAGCAACCAGGGCGTGGGGTCGGGCGAAAAACTGTTTTTT. It encodes CVSNQGVGSGEKLFF. The J gene is TRBJ1-4, the V gene TRBV7-9; TRBD1 is a possible D gene (5 bases). Germline V gene data show CDR1 as SEHNR and CDR2 as FQNEAQ (reference sequence). The length of the CDR3 is 15 residues.

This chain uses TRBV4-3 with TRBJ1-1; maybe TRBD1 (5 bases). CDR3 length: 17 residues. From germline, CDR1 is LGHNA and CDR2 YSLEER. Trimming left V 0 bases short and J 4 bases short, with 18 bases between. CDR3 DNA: TGCGCCAGCAGCCAAGATAAGATGGGGCCCCTGGGCACTGAAGCTTTCTTT. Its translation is CASSQDKMGPLGTEAFF.

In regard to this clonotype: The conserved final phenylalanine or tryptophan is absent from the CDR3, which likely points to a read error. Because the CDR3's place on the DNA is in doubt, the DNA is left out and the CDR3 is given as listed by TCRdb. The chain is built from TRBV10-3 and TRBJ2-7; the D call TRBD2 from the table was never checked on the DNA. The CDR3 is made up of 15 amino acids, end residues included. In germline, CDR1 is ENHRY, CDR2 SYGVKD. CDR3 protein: CATRLAGGDLLEQYL.

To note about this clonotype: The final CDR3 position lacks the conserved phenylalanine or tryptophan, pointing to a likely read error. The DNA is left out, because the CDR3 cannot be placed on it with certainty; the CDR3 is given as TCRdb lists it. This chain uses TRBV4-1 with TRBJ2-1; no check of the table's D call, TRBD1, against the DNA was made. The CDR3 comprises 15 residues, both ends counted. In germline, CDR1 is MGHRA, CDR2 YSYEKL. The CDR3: CASSQVSGVYNEQFV.